The 5 T cell receptor beta chains in this list originate from one sample, sequenced in a study of control samples from healthy donors and cancer patients. Repertoires were generated with immunoSEQ multiplex PCR, while TCRdb's copy carries only in-frame clones and drops some. The sample shows 30,000 to 35,000 clones, about 88% of them seen only once. Specimen: PBMCs. The receptor set was obtained from a woman aged 35 to 49 with lung cancer.

V gene TRBV6-5 combines with J gene TRBJ2-6; D is possibly TRBD1 (6 bases). Germline V gene lookup returns CDR1 MNHEY and CDR2 SVGAGI. The CDR3 contains 14 residues. The germline V and J ends were trimmed by 7 bases and 3 bases, with 10 bases remaining between them. DNA of the CDR3: TGTGCCAGCAACTACAGGGATGGGGCCAACGTCCTGACTTTC. Its translation is CASNYRDGANVLTF.

V is TRBV11-2 and J is TRBJ1-3; 8 bases match TRBD1. The CDR3 sequence is 15 residues long. V shed 5 bases, J shed 4 bases, and the junction held 7 bases outside the gene matches. CDR1 SGHAT and CDR2 FQNNGV come from the germline V gene. CDR3 region: CASSLSTGDGNTIYF. CDR3 DNA: TGTGCCAGCAGCCTCTCGACAGGGGACGGAAACACCATATATTTT.

The V call is TRBV2, the J call TRBJ1-2, with D unclear. Trimming pared 7 bases from V and 8 bases from J, leaving 14 bases between. Germline V gene sequence: CDR1 SNHLY, CDR2 FYNNEI. The CDR3 loop spans 12 amino acids. The CDR3 here is CASTRTAWGYTF. The DNA for the CDR3 is TGTGCCAGCACTCGGACGGCCTGGGGCTACACCTTC.

The chain uses TRBV9 and TRBJ1-2, with TRBD1 matching 10 bases. V gave up 3 bases and J gave up 5 bases; unmatched junction bases: 7. Germline V gene data show CDR1 as SGDLS and CDR2 as YYNGEE. The CDR3 spans 15 residues. The CDR3: CASSATGGAGYGYTF. In nucleotides, the CDR3 is TGTGCCAGCAGCGCGACAGGGGGCGCGGGTTATGGCTACACCTTC.

This chain's CDR3 is CASSPAGLGPQETQYF. The CDR3 nucleotides are TGTGCCAGCAGCCCTGCCGGTCTAGGACCACAAGAGACCCAGTACTTC. The chain is built from TRBV5-4 and TRBJ2-5; D is unresolved. This CDR3 has 16 amino acids. V dropped 4 bases and J dropped 2 bases, with 18 bases sitting between them. Germline CDR1 SGHNT, CDR2 YYREEE (reference sequence).